These 30 T cell receptor beta chains were sequenced from one sample in a study of metastatic and nonmetastatic thyroid tumors. TCRdb ran MiXCR on the PCR reads. There are 25,000 to 30,000 clones in the sample; 20% to 25% occur only once, and approximately 30% lies in the top ten. There were no patients who had received any treatment before thyroid surgery. The sample comprised blood. These receptors all stem from a male donor with papillary thyroid cancer or a benign thyroid nodule (not recorded which). Some clones in this sample may be carry-over from other donors' samples.

This clone has at least ten counts. The chain links TRBV7-9 to TRBJ2-5, with D possibly matching TRBD2 (5 bases). Germline CDR1 SEHNR, CDR2 FQNEAQ (reference sequence). V dropped 5 bases and J dropped 2 bases, with 12 bases sitting between them. This CDR3 spans 14 amino acids. CDR3 sequence (DNA): TGTGCCAGCAGCACCTCTCGGGGTCAAGAGACCCAGTACTTC. Its translation is CASSTSRGQETQYF.

The table lists this clone with many counts. The chain recombines TRBV4-2 with TRBJ1-1; D unclear. Per germline, CDR1 LGHNA and CDR2 YNFKEQ. The CDR3 is made up of 12 amino acids. V was trimmed by 1 base and J by 2 bases, leaving 2 bases between them. The CDR3 coding sequence is TGTGCCAGCAGCCAAGGAAACACTGAAGCTTTCTTT. It is translated as CASSQGNTEAFF.

The table lists this clone with many counts. This chain uses TRBV6-1 with TRBJ2-5; D unclear. Germline CDR1 and CDR2: MNHNS and SASEGT. The CDR3 is made up of 14 amino acids. With 1 base removed from V and 5 bases from J, the gap between germline ends came to 11 bases. CDR3 in amino acids: CASSEGDEWETQYF. As DNA, the CDR3 is TGTGCCAGCAGTGAAGGTGATGAGTGGGAGACCCAGTACTTC.

V and J are TRBV7-9 and TRBJ2-7, with D possibly being TRBD1 (5 bases). Germline CDR1 and CDR2: SEHNR and FQNEAQ (reference sequence). This CDR3 is built from 15 residues. V was clipped by 11 bases and J by 1 base, with 21 bases between them. Written as DNA, the CDR3 is TGTGCCTGGAGCTTAGGACCACAGGCTTCCTACGAGCAGTACTTC. This gives the protein CAWSLGPQASYEQYF.

This clone was found many times. This chain connects TRBV9 to TRBJ2-1, with D perhaps being TRBD1 or TRBD2 (7 bases each). V was shortened by 2 bases and J by 7 bases, with 22 bases between the two germline ends. This CDR3 is 17 amino acids long. CDR1 is SGDLS and CDR2 is YYNGEE in the germline V gene. CDR3 DNA sequence: TGTGCCAGCAGCGTCATCCCAGGGGGGGGCTATGGGAATGAGCAGTTCTTC. As protein: CASSVIPGGGYGNEQFF.

This clone was found many times. This chain links TRBV10-2 with TRBJ1-1, with D possibly TRBD1 on 6 matching bases. Germline CDR1 is WSHSY and CDR2 is SAAADI. This CDR3 is built from 12 residues. Between the trimmed V and J ends, which lost 7 bases and 4 bases, there was a span of 10 bases. The CDR3 sequence: CASTGASTEAFF. CDR3 in DNA: TGCGCCAGCACAGGGGCAAGCACTGAAGCTTTCTTT.

This clone was counted ten times or more. The J gene is TRBJ2-7, the V gene TRBV25-1, with a possible D match to TRBD2 (5 bases). Trimming shortened V by 6 bases and J by 3 bases, and 9 bases separated the two germline ends. CDR3 length: 12 residues. CDR1 is MGHDK and CDR2 is SYGVNS in the germline V gene. The CDR3 region has the DNA TGTGCCAGCAGAACGGGGAGCTACGAGCAGTACTTC. Protein sequence: CASRTGSYEQYF.

At least ten counts were recorded for this clone. This chain links TRBV4-2 with TRBJ1-3, with a tentative D call TRBD1 (5 bases). This CDR3 spans 16 amino acids. Germline V lookup: CDR1 LGHNA, CDR2 YNFKEQ. V shed 0 bases and J shed 0 bases, with 9 bases lying between them. CDR3 amino acids: CASSQDRGISGNTIYF. As DNA, the CDR3 is TGTGCCAGCAGCCAAGATCGGGGGATCTCTGGAAACACCATATATTTT.

Of note for this clone: A single base separates this from a much larger clone, so it may be a read error. This chain connects TRBV3-1 to TRBJ2-5, with D unclear. In germline, CDR1 is LGHDT, CDR2 YNNKEL (reference sequence). The CDR3 has 11 amino acids. CDR3 region: CASSQAETRYF. In nucleotides, the CDR3 is TGTGCCAGCAGCCAAGCAGAGACCCGGTACTTC.

In its sample, this clone is medium-sized. CDR3 DNA sequence: TGTGCCAGCAGTTTCGTGGAGGGGTACTTATACAATGAGCAGTTCTTC. Amino acids: CASSFVEGYLYNEQFF. The chain is built from TRBV28 and TRBJ2-1; D possibly corresponds to TRBD2 (6 bases). The V end lost 3 bases, the J end lost 4 bases, and 16 bases lay between the germline ends. CDR3 length: 16 amino acids. Per the germline V gene, CDR1 is MDHEN and CDR2 is SYDVKM. The entire variable domain, with the rest obtained from reference TRBV28 and TRBJ2-1, is as follows: DVKVTQSSRYLVKRTGEKVFLECVQDMDHENMFWYRQDPGLGLRLIYFSYDVKMKEKGDIPEGYSVSREKKERFSLILESASTNQTSMYLCASSFVEGYLYNEQFFGPGTRLTVL.

This clone was seen at least ten times. The J gene is TRBJ2-1, the V gene TRBV6-6; D is perhaps TRBD2 (5 bases). This CDR3 comprises 17 residues. Trimming left V 6 bases short and J 0 bases short, with 18 bases between. Germline V gene lookup returns CDR1 MNHNY and CDR2 SVGAGI (reference sequence). CDR3 bases: TGTGCCAGCAGGGCCCTCCGGGTAGGGAGCTCCTACAATGAGCAGTTCTTC. This translates into CASRALRVGSSYNEQFF.

This clone was counted many times. The chain employs TRBV24-1 and TRBJ1-3; D is uncertain. Per the germline V gene, CDR1 is KGHDR and CDR2 is SFDVKD. Trimming took 12 bases from V and 0 from J, leaving 14 bases between them. The CDR3 spans 14 residues. As DNA, the CDR3 is TGTGCCTCCACCCGAACGAACTCTGGAAACACCATATATTTT. Protein product: CASTRTNSGNTIYF.

The sample holds many counts of this clone. V is TRBV27 and J is TRBJ2-7, with 7 bases lining up with TRBD1. In germline, CDR1 is MNHEY, CDR2 SMNVEV (reference sequence). The CDR3 is made up of 14 amino acids. V shed 5 bases and J 2 bases; nucleotides not matched to a gene: 6. CDR3 DNA: TGTGCCAGCAGTCTGATGACAGGGCCCTACGAGCAGTACTTC. Residues: CASSLMTGPYEQYF.

V gene TRBV6-2 or TRBV6-3 combines with J gene TRBJ2-7, with 9 bases identical to TRBD2. Germline CDR1 and CDR2: MNHEY and SVGEGT. Trimming removed 2 bases from V and 0 bases from J; junction bases left unmatched: 5. CDR3 length: 16 amino acids. The CDR3 DNA is TGTGCCAGCAGTTACCGCAGCGGGAGGCCCTCCTACGAGCAGTACTTC. Translating gives CASSYRSGRPSYEQYF.

In this sample, this clone turned up many times. The chain has TRBV19 and TRBJ1-1; maybe TRBD1 (5 bases). CDR1 is LNHDA and CDR2 is SQIVND in the germline V gene (reference sequence). This CDR3 is built from 16 residues. With 8 bases removed from V and 0 bases from J, the gap between germline ends came to 19 bases. As DNA, the CDR3 is TGTGCCAGTTCTGCCGGGGACTACGGAGTGAACACTGAAGCTTTCTTT. Amino acid sequence: CASSAGDYGVNTEAFF.

Notes on this clone: The conserved final phenylalanine or tryptophan is absent from the CDR3, which likely points to a read error. This chain joins TRBV4-1 and TRBJ2-3; D might be TRBD2 (6 bases). CDR1 and CDR2 (germline): MGHRA, YSYEKL. V was cut by 4 bases and J by 0 bases, with 14 bases left in between. The CDR3 is 16 residues long. This CDR3 reads CASSPTSGGSTDTQYL. The CDR3 nucleotides are TGCGCCAGCAGCCCTACGTCCGGGGGTAGCACAGATACGCAGTATCTT.

This clone was found many times. This chain links TRBV5-5 with TRBJ2-2, with no clear D. The V end was cut by 3 bases, the J end by 2 bases, with 14 bases between. Germline V CDR1 and CDR2: SGHKS, YYEKEE (reference sequence). The CDR3 loop spans 16 amino acids. This CDR3 is CASSSTPLANTGELFF. The DNA of the CDR3 is TGTGCCAGCAGCTCGACCCCCCTGGCTAACACCGGGGAGCTGTTTTTT.

This clone was observed at least ten times. V usage is TRBV11-2 and J usage is TRBJ1-6; D ambiguous. Germline CDR1 and CDR2: SGHAT and FQNNGV. The CDR3 has 13 residues. With 1 base removed from V and 7 bases from J, the gap between germline ends came to 5 bases. The CDR3 nucleotides are TGTGCCAGCAGCTTAGGTGCGAATTCACCCCTCCACTTT. Protein: CASSLGANSPLHF.

This clone was observed at least ten times. The chain has TRBV6-2 or TRBV6-3 and TRBJ1-3; no definite D call. CDR1 is MNHEY and CDR2 is SVGEGT in the germline V gene. The CDR3 is made up of 15 amino acids. Trimming took 5 bases from V and 4 from J, leaving 15 bases between them. CDR3 sequence: CASSRTELTGNTIYF. DNA of the CDR3: TGTGCCAGCAGTCGGACTGAGTTGACCGGAAACACCATATATTTT.

This clone was picked up many times. The J gene is TRBJ2-3, the V gene TRBV28; TRBD1 agrees at 9 bases. Germline V gene sequence: CDR1 MDHEN, CDR2 SYDVKM. The CDR3 is 15 residues long. Trimming took 5 bases from V and 14 from J; bases not matched to a gene: 17. CDR3 nucleotides: TGTGCCAGCAGTCCTCCGGGACAGGGTCTTACTCAACGGTATTTT. Amino acid sequence: CASSPPGQGLTQRYF.

This sequence joins TRBV19 and TRBJ1-4; D is possibly TRBD1 (5 bases). Germline lookup yields CDR1 LNHDA and CDR2 SQIVND (reference sequence). The CDR3 runs to 14 residues. Trimming removed 3 bases from V and 8 bases from J, with 13 bases in between. This CDR3 reads CASSIGRQLEKLFF. The CDR3 region has the DNA TGTGCCAGTAGTATCGGGAGACAGCTCGAAAAACTGTTTTTT.

CDR3 protein: CASACTADVLTF. CDR3 sequence (DNA): TGCGCCAGCGCCTGTACAGCAGACGTCCTGACTTTC. The genes are TRBV5-1 and TRBJ2-6; D unresolved. This CDR3 spans 12 amino acids. Germline V gene data show CDR1 as SGHRS and CDR2 as YFSETQ. Deletions cut 7 bases from V and 11 bases from J, with 13 bases between.

This clone was observed many times. The J gene is TRBJ1-6, the V gene TRBV12-3 or TRBV12-4; the D is unclear. This CDR3 contains 12 residues. The V end lost 6 bases, the J end lost 12 bases, and 12 bases lay between the germline ends. The CDR3: CASSPGVGPLHF. In DNA form, the CDR3 reads TGTGCCAGCAGCCCAGGAGTAGGACCCCTCCACTTT.

The table lists this clone with many counts. The chain joins TRBV30 to TRBJ1-2; TRBD1 matches 7 bases. Germline assignment: CDR1 GTSNPN and CDR2 SVGIG (reference sequence). This CDR3 contains 13 residues. V lost 4 bases and J lost 4; bases outside the gene matches: 6. The CDR3 loop is CAWTIQGTYGYTF. The CDR3 DNA reads TGTGCCTGGACGATACAGGGGACCTATGGCTACACCTTC. The full variable domain, completed using reference TRBV30 and TRBJ1-2, is SQTIHQWPATLVQPVGSPLSLECTVEGTSNPNLYWYRQAAGRGLQLLFYSVGIGQISSEVPQNLSASRPQDRQFILSSKKLLLSDSGFYLCAWTIQGTYGYTFGSGTRLTVV.

This clone has a count of ten or more. This chain links TRBV28 with TRBJ1-4, with TRBD1 identical over 8 bases. V trimming: 6 bases; J trimming: 3 bases; junction bases outside the gene matches: 3. The CDR3 runs 14 residues. Germline V gives CDR1 MDHEN, CDR2 SYDVKM. The CDR3 region is CASSPGGPNEKLFF. The CDR3 bases are TGTGCCAGCAGCCCAGGGGGCCCTAATGAAAAACTGTTTTTT. Full variable domain (missing parts from reference TRBV28 and TRBJ1-4): DVKVTQSSRYLVKRTGEKVFLECVQDMDHENMFWYRQDPGLGLRLIYFSYDVKMKEKGDIPEGYSVSREKKERFSLILESASTNQTSMYLCASSPGGPNEKLFFGSGTQLSVL.

This clone was seen once. At one of its ends the junction is not consistent with the germline gene, which may arise from a read error. DNA for the CDR3: TGTGCCAGCAGTCCCGGACTAGCGGAGGCAGATAAGCAGAATTTT. Translation gives CASSPGLAEADKQNF. The V call is TRBV2, the J call TRBJ2-3, with 10 bases lining up with TRBD2. CDR3 length: 15 amino acids. Germline assignment: CDR1 SNHLY and CDR2 FYNNEI. Variable domain in full (rest from reference TRBV2 and TRBJ2-3): EPEVTQTPSHQVTQMGQEVILRCVPISNHLYFYWYRQILGQKVEFLVSFYNNEISEKSEIFDDQFSVERPDGSNFTLKIRSTKLEDSAMYFCASSPGLAEADKQNFGPGTRLTVL.

This clone was detected many times. Relative to the germline gene, one junction end is altered; a read error may explain this. Other DNA sequences of this sample code for an identical CDR3. This chain uses TRBV4-1 with TRBJ1-6; 12 positions match TRBD1. The CDR3 is 16 amino acids. The germline V gene has CDR1 MGHRA and CDR2 YSYEKL. The CDR3 loop reads CASSPGQGAKNSPLHF. CDR3 sequence (DNA): TGCGCCAGCAGCCCGGGACAGGGGGCGAAGAATTCACCCCTCCACTTC.

This clone was seen a few times. Relative to the germline gene, one junction end is altered; a read error may explain this. This sample also contains other DNA sequences that code for the same CDR3. CDR3 coding DNA: TGCGCCAGTAGTGCCTGGGACGGGCGGGATCAGCCCCAGCATTTT. Residues: CASSAWDGRDQPQHF. J is TRBJ1-5 and V is TRBV10-2; possibly TRBD1 for D (5 bases). Germline V gives CDR1 WSHSY, CDR2 SAAADI. This CDR3 region has 15 residues.

This clone was detected many times. The J gene is TRBJ2-7, the V gene TRBV5-4; tentatively, D is TRBD1 (6 bases). The germline CDR1 and CDR2 sequences are SGHNT and YYREEE (reference sequence). The CDR3 has 13 amino acids. The germline V and J ends were trimmed by 5 bases and 6 bases, with 15 bases remaining between them. The CDR3: CASSSTGSSEQYF. In DNA, the CDR3 is TGTGCCAGCAGTTCGACAGGTTCGAGCGAGCAGTACTTC.

A few counts support this clone. The V gene is TRBV27, the J gene TRBJ1-1, with D unresolved. This CDR3 contains 15 residues. Trimming stripped 1 base from V and 3 bases from J, with 12 bases between. Germline V gene lookup returns CDR1 MNHEY and CDR2 SMNVEV (reference sequence). Here the CDR3 reads CASSLLAPGYTEAFF. The DNA of the CDR3 is TGTGCCAGCAGTTTATTGGCCCCCGGGTACACTGAAGCTTTCTTT.